Listed below are T cell receptor beta chains from one sample, sequenced in a study of immune evolution from preneoplasia to lung adenocarcinoma. The table came from immunoSEQ multiplex PCR; TCRdb's copy has only in-frame clones and leaves some out. This sample has 10,000 to 12,000 clones, with roughly four fifths found just once. Sequences were obtained from FFPE minimally invasive lung adenocarcinoma tissue. Receptors originate from a person aged 65-85 years with lung adenocarcinoma. Both conserved end residues are part of each CDR3. D genes are given only for firm matches. The size entry is marked missing in some rows and otherwise reads once, few, many or a size class.

size	V	J	D	CDR3	DNA
NA	TRBV28	TRBJ2-4	TRBD2	CASSFPKEGRAGAKNIQYF	TGTGCCAGCAGTTTCCCCAAGGAAGGGAGGGCTGGAGCCAAAAACATTCAGTACTTC
NA	TRBV14	TRBJ1-2	NA	CASSQPGTVGYTF	TGTGCCAGCAGCCAACCCGGGACGGTTGGCTACACCTTC
NA	TRBV5-4	TRBJ2-1	NA	CASSLFASLEQFF	TGTGCCAGCAGCTTGTTTGCTAGCCTTGAGCAGTTCTTC
NA	TRBV28	TRBJ1-1	NA	CASKVGGNTEAFF	TGTGCCAGCAAAGTCGGGGGCAACACTGAAGCTTTCTTT
NA	TRBV7-3	TRBJ1-2	NA	CASSLKGGPNYGYTF	TGTGCCAGCAGCTTAAAAGGGGGTCCTAACTATGGCTACACCTTC
NA	TRBV28	TRBJ2-6	NA	CASSPSGANVLTF	TGTGCCAGCAGCCCGTCTGGGGCCAACGTCCTGACTTTC
few	TRBV5-1	TRBJ2-1	TRBD2	CASSPGTRRDNEQFF	TGCGCCAGCAGCCCCGGGACTAGGAGGGACAATGAGCAGTTCTTC
NA	TRBV19	TRBJ2-6	TRBD2	CASSIGGVGANVLTF	TGTGCCAGTAGTATTGGGGGGGTCGGGGCCAACGTCCTGACTTTC
NA	TRBV7-2	TRBJ2-7	TRBD1	CASSLRRSQGGYEQYF	TGTGCCAGCAGCTTAAGGAGGTCACAGGGGGGATACGAGCAGTACTTC
NA	TRBV28	TRBJ1-1	NA	CASSFAIPPEAFF	TGTGCCAGCAGTTTCGCCATCCCCCCTGAAGCTTTCTTT
NA	TRBV6-1	TRBJ1-1	TRBD1	CASSLDRVRTEAFF	TGTGCCAGCTCTTTAGACAGGGTGAGAACTGAAGCTTTCTTT
NA	TRBV4-2	TRBJ2-7	NA	CASSQDHGGIYEQYF	TGTGCCAGCAGCCAAGATCACGGGGGAATCTACGAGCAGTACTTC
NA	TRBV28	TRBJ2-1	NA	CASSLAGTVYNEQFF	TGTGCCAGCAGTTTGGCGGGGACGGTATACAATGAGCAGTTCTTC
NA	TRBV6-6	TRBJ1-4	NA	CASSQNNEKLFF	TGTGCCAGCAGTCAGAATAATGAAAAACTGTTTTTT
NA	TRBV4-2	TRBJ2-5	NA	CASSQDLSYQETQYF	TGTGCCAGCAGCCAAGACCTGAGCTACCAAGAGACCCAGTACTTC
NA	TRBV20-1	TRBJ2-7	NA	CSAPSQYEQYF	TGCAGTGCTCCCTCGCAGTACGAGCAGTACTTC
few	TRBV7-9	TRBJ1-2	TRBD1	CASSLEQGPGYTF	TGTGCCAGCAGCTTGGAACAGGGGCCTGGCTACACCTTC
NA	TRBV5-1	TRBJ2-7	TRBD1	CASSLGGQVNEQYF	TGCGCCAGCAGCCTTGGGGGACAGGTTAACGAGCAGTACTTC
NA	TRBV19	TRBJ1-6	TRBD1	CASSTGTGGEPLHF	TGTGCCAGTAGTACCGGGACAGGGGGCGAACCCCTCCACTTT
few	TRBV5-3	TRBJ2-7	TRBD1	CARSPGTGAYEQYF	TGTGCCAGAAGCCCCGGGACAGGGGCCTACGAGCAGTACTTC
NA	TRBV7-8	TRBJ1-5	TRBD1	CASSVDRDRGQPQHF	TGTGCCAGCAGCGTGGACCGGGACAGGGGTCAGCCCCAGCATTTT
NA	TRBV2	TRBJ1-2	NA	CASRARESGYTF	TGTGCCAGCAGGGCCCGGGAGTCAGGCTACACCTTC
NA	TRBV11-3	TRBJ2-5	NA	CASSLSPAGETQYF	TGTGCCAGCAGCTTATCCCCCGCCGGGGAGACCCAGTACTTC
NA	TRBV5-6	TRBJ1-2	NA	CASSPGGFSGGYTF	TGTGCCAGCAGCCCTGGGGGTTTTTCCGGTGGCTACACCTTC
NA	TRBV6-1	TRBJ2-3	TRBD2	CASSALAGAPAPTDTQYF	TGTGCCAGCAGTGCCCTAGCGGGGGCTCCCGCCCCCACAGATACGCAGTATTTT
few	TRBV2	TRBJ1-1	TRBD1	CASRGDRDTEAFF	TGTGCCAGCAGGGGGGACAGGGACACTGAAGCTTTCTTT
NA	TRBV2	TRBJ2-3	NA	CASSVWPDTQYF	TGTGCCAGCAGTGTCTGGCCAGATACGCAGTATTTT
NA	TRBV12-5	TRBJ2-1	NA	CASGLVPRFGGNEQFF	TGTGCTAGTGGTTTGGTACCCAGGTTTGGGGGAAATGAGCAGTTCTTC
NA	TRBV7-3	TRBJ2-1	TRBD2	CASSLKLAGINEQFF	TGTGCCAGCAGCTTAAAGCTAGCGGGAATCAATGAGCAGTTCTTC
NA	TRBV28	TRBJ1-1	NA	CASSLSQRSTEAFF	TGTGCCAGCAGTTTATCTCAGAGGAGCACTGAAGCTTTCTTT
NA	TRBV6-4	TRBJ2-7	NA	CASCYEQYF	TGTGCCAGCTGCTACGAGCAGTACTTC
NA	TRBV19	TRBJ2-1	NA	CASKTGTAFSEQFF	TGTGCCAGTAAAACCGGGACGGCCTTTTCCGAGCAGTTCTTC
NA	TRBV5-1	TRBJ2-1	TRBD2	CASSSAGGYNEQFF	TGCGCCAGCAGCTCAGCGGGGGGTTACAATGAGCAGTTCTTC
few	TRBV28	TRBJ2-3	TRBD1	CASSRRTGGADTQYF	TGTGCCAGCAGTAGGAGGACAGGGGGCGCAGATACGCAGTATTTT
NA	TRBV9	TRBJ1-2	NA	CASSVDNYGYTF	TGTGCCAGCAGCGTCGATAACTATGGCTACACCTTC
NA	TRBV27	TRBJ1-4	TRBD1	CASSSYDRDEKLFF	TGTGCCAGCAGTTCCTACGACAGGGATGAAAAACTGTTTTTT
NA	TRBV6-1	TRBJ2-3	TRBD1	CASLGQITDTQYF	TGTGCCAGCTTGGGACAGATCACAGATACGCAGTATTTT
NA	TRBV29-1	TRBJ2-1	NA	CSSKRAGLNEQFF	TGCAGCTCAAAAAGGGCAGGATTAAATGAGCAGTTCTTC
once	TRBV5-1	TRBJ2-2	TRBD1	CASSLVDRETGELFF	TGCGCCAGCAGCTTGGTAGACAGGGAGACCGGGGAGCTGTTTTTT
NA	TRBV11-2	TRBJ2-1	NA	CASSLGLNNEQFF	TGTGCCAGCAGCTTAGGATTAAACAATGAGCAGTTCTTC
NA	TRBV4-1	TRBJ2-1	TRBD2	CASSQRGDSYNEQFF	TGCGCCAGCAGCCAACGGGGGGACTCCTACAATGAGCAGTTCTTC
NA	TRBV18	TRBJ2-7	NA	CASSPEQGGSREQYF	TGTGCCAGCTCACCGGAGCAGGGGGGGAGTAGAGAGCAGTACTTC
NA	TRBV7-9	TRBJ2-7	NA	CASSQSSSSSYEQYF	TGTGCCAGCAGCCAGTCTTCTAGCAGCTCCTACGAGCAGTACTTC
NA	TRBV5-4	TRBJ2-7	NA	CASSKGTDIYEQYF	TGTGCCAGCAGCAAAGGGACGGATATCTACGAGCAGTACTTC
NA	TRBV11-3	TRBJ1-1	NA	CASSLGQGSSEAFF	TGTGCCAGCAGCTTAGGGCAGGGTTCGTCCGAAGCTTTCTTT
NA	TRBV29-1	TRBJ2-1	NA	CSVAAWSSYNEQFF	TGCAGCGTCGCTGCTTGGAGCTCCTACAATGAGCAGTTCTTC